The clone carrying this T cell receptor beta chain was counted ten times or more. Its antigen is unknown. This specimen comes from a study of Graves' ophthalmopathy and Graves' hyperthyroidism. Study results and caveats: A majority of expanded thyroid clonotypes exceeding 0.001 frequency were likewise present in blood.

The study enrolled ophthalmopathy donors with moderate-to-severe activity, CAS ≥3, NOSPECS ≥4 and duration under 3 months. The PBMC fraction was derived from over 9 ml of fresh peripheral blood. CDR1 is SGHAT and CDR2 is FQDESV in the germline V gene (reference sequence). V was cut by 5 bases and J by 10 bases, with 15 bases left in between. The CDR3 has 12 amino acids. For repertoire sequencing, the TCR beta CDR3 regions were amplified from RNA transcripts. Scientists carried out first-round RT-PCR using HTBI primers and then a second-round multiplex PCR. One entry per CDR3 protein results from TCRdb running MiXCR on the multiplex PCR reads. The sample yields almost 750,000 distinct CDR3 sequences, 40% seen once.

The TCR sequence derives from an adult man with Graves' ophthalmopathy. The specimen was peripheral blood. V and J are TRBV11-1 and TRBJ2-7; unclear D gene. This CDR3 is CASSHLTDGQYF. The CDR3 DNA is TGTGCCAGCAGCCACCTAACGGACGGTCAGTACTTC.